Below, one T cell receptor beta chain is given with its context. This sample is part of a study of blood T cell repertoires in COVID-19. From germline, CDR1 is SNHLY and CDR2 FYNNEI. The CDR3 consists of 12 residues. J was trimmed by 6 bases and V by 6 bases; bases with no gene match: 4. The table came from immunoSEQ multiplex PCR; TCRdb's copy has only in-frame clones and leaves some out. The repertoire includes 130,000 to 150,000 clones, roughly 90% of them detected once, and about 1.2% sits in the top ten. Participant ages covered 18 to 89 years across 24 US areas. The TCR sequence derives from a woman in her twenties or thirties with acute COVID-19. The sequencing input was PBMCs or T cells enriched from blood (not recorded which). The chain has TRBV2 and TRBJ2-7; the match to TRBD1 covers 8 bases. CDR3 sequence reads: CASRGQAREQYF. In DNA form, the CDR3 reads TGTGCCAGCAGGGGACAGGCTCGCGAGCAGTACTTC. Full variable domain (outside the CDR3, taken from reference TRBV2 and TRBJ2-7): EPEVTQTPSHQVTQMGQEVILRCVPISNHLYFYWYRQILGQKVEFLVSFYNNEISEKSEIFDDQFSVERPDGSNFTLKIRSTKLEDSAMYFCASRGQAREQYFGPGTRLTVT.